The present TCR beta chain was sequenced within a study of blood T cell repertoires in COVID-19. Looking at the study overall: COVID-19 samples from acute and convalescent phases originated in the United States, Italy and Spain. PBMCs, B-cell-depleted T cells, or T cells were the source of the cDNA or gDNA that made up the material.

This table comes from immunoSEQ multiplex PCR, and its TCRdb copy is limited to in-frame clones, with some not included. The data show 330,000 or so clones, roughly 90% seen once. The Seattle site enrolled patients during active infection and followed them longitudinally. The germline gives CDR1 MNHNY, CDR2 SVGAGI (reference sequence). V gave up 4 bases and J gave up 1 base; unmatched junction bases: 4. The CDR3 consists of 15 residues. This chain connects TRBV6-6 to TRBJ1-1; 9 nucleotides agree with TRBD1. Sequencing was performed on peripheral blood. The receptor's source is a man aged 30 to 39 with COVID-19, enrolled during active disease. The CDR3: CASSSPGQGNTEAFF. CDR3 nucleotides: TGTGCCAGCAGTTCTCCGGGACAGGGGAACACTGAAGCTTTCTTT.